This is a list of T cell receptor beta chains from one sample in a study of cytomegalovirus exposure and HLA in healthy donors. Sequencing used immunoSEQ multiplex PCR; TCRdb keeps in-frame clones, though not all of them. The table shows approximately 240,000 clones, with approximately 84% occurring only once. Sample: PBMCs. The source is a woman between 35 and 50 years old in good health and CMV-seronegative. Both conserved end residues are part of each CDR3. The order of the fields is V gene, J gene, clone size, CDR3 length, D gene, CDR3 protein, CDR3 DNA. D genes are given only for firm matches. Expanded clones are given a class, and other clones once, few, many or no size at all.

v_gene: TRBV14; j_gene: TRBJ2-3; abundance: NA; len: 16; d_gene: NA; CDR3aa: CASSQDSVQITDTQYF; CDR3nt: TGTGCCAGCAGCCAAGATAGCGTTCAAATCACAGATACGCAGTATTTT
v_gene: TRBV5-6; j_gene: TRBJ2-5; abundance: NA; len: 16; d_gene: TRBD2; CDR3aa: CASSTGTSLTQETQYF; CDR3nt: TGTGCCAGCAGCACCGGGACTAGCTTAACTCAAGAGACCCAGTACTTC
v_gene: TRBV7-9; j_gene: TRBJ1-1; abundance: NA; len: 14; d_gene: NA; CDR3aa: CASSESTENTEAFF; CDR3nt: TGTGCCAGCAGCGAATCTACAGAGAACACTGAAGCTTTCTTT
v_gene: TRBV2; j_gene: TRBJ1-1; abundance: NA; len: 13; d_gene: NA; CDR3aa: CASRQSMNTEAFF; CDR3nt: TGTGCCAGCAGACAGAGCATGAACACTGAAGCTTTCTTT
v_gene: TRBV7-9; j_gene: TRBJ1-6; abundance: few; len: 14; d_gene: NA; CDR3aa: CASSLDRDNSPLHF; CDR3nt: TGTGCCAGCAGCTTAGACAGGGATAATTCACCCCTCCACTTT
v_gene: TRBV7-3; j_gene: TRBJ1-1; abundance: NA; len: 16; d_gene: NA; CDR3aa: CASSFLLNRMNTEAFF; CDR3nt: TGTGCCAGCAGCTTTCTTCTGAACAGGATGAACACTGAAGCTTTCTTT
v_gene: TRBV5-1; j_gene: TRBJ1-2; abundance: NA; len: 15; d_gene: TRBD1; CDR3aa: CASSRVDRGRDGYTF; CDR3nt: TGCGCCAGCAGCCGGGTGGACAGGGGGCGCGATGGCTACACCTTC
v_gene: TRBV9; j_gene: TRBJ2-3; abundance: NA; len: 17; d_gene: TRBD2; CDR3aa: CASSVGGASGSGDTQYF; CDR3nt: TGTGCCAGCAGCGTAGGAGGGGCTAGCGGTTCGGGGGATACGCAGTATTTT
v_gene: TRBV7-2; j_gene: TRBJ2-3; abundance: NA; len: 15; d_gene: TRBD2; CDR3aa: CASRMAGGRTDTQYF; CDR3nt: TGTGCCAGTCGTATGGCGGGGGGGCGCACAGATACGCAGTATTTT
v_gene: TRBV27; j_gene: TRBJ1-4; abundance: NA; len: 13; d_gene: NA; CDR3aa: CASSLSYNEKLFF; CDR3nt: TGTGCCAGCAGTTTGAGCTATAATGAAAAACTGTTTTTT
v_gene: TRBV15; j_gene: TRBJ1-5; abundance: NA; len: 16; d_gene: TRBD1; CDR3aa: CATSRDLAGGRQPQHF; CDR3nt: TGTGCCACCAGCAGAGATCTGGCAGGGGGCAGGCAGCCCCAGCATTTT
v_gene: TRBV29-1; j_gene: TRBJ2-1; abundance: NA; len: 14; d_gene: NA; CDR3aa: CSVERSPSYNEQFF; CDR3nt: TGCAGCGTTGAGCGGAGTCCTTCCTACAATGAGCAGTTCTTC
v_gene: TRBV6-4; j_gene: TRBJ2-1; abundance: NA; len: 14; d_gene: TRBD1; CDR3aa: CASSEYDRGNEQFF; CDR3nt: TGTGCCAGCAGTGAGTACGACAGGGGCAATGAGCAGTTCTTC
v_gene: TRBV7-3; j_gene: TRBJ2-5; abundance: NA; len: 15; d_gene: TRBD2; CDR3aa: CASSIAGGTSETQYF; CDR3nt: TGTGCCAGCAGCATAGCGGGGGGGACTTCTGAGACCCAGTACTTC
v_gene: TRBV6-1; j_gene: TRBJ2-1; abundance: NA; len: 16; d_gene: TRBD1; CDR3aa: CASSEYTGTGGNEQFF; CDR3nt: TGTGCCAGCAGTGAATATACCGGGACAGGGGGGAATGAGCAGTTCTTC
v_gene: TRBV5-8; j_gene: TRBJ1-1; abundance: NA; len: 13; d_gene: NA; CDR3aa: CASSRGGIPDAFF; CDR3nt: TGTGCCAGCAGCCGTGGGGGGATTCCGGATGCTTTCTTT
v_gene: TRBV28; j_gene: TRBJ2-7; abundance: NA; len: 15; d_gene: TRBD1; CDR3aa: CASSSGQGAVYEQYF; CDR3nt: TGTGCCAGCAGTTCGGGACAGGGGGCCGTCTACGAGCAGTACTTC
v_gene: TRBV25-1; j_gene: TRBJ1-3; abundance: NA; len: 15; d_gene: NA; CDR3aa: CASSDRGGSGNTIYF; CDR3nt: TGTGCCAGCAGTGACCGGGGGGGTTCTGGAAACACCATATATTTT
v_gene: TRBV7-8; j_gene: TRBJ2-5; abundance: NA; len: 17; d_gene: TRBD2; CDR3aa: CASSLGLAGGGSETQYF; CDR3nt: TGTGCCAGCAGCCTGGGACTAGCGGGGGGCGGATCAGAGACCCAGTACTTC
v_gene: TRBV11-2; j_gene: TRBJ1-1; abundance: NA; len: 15; d_gene: NA; CDR3aa: CASSLAGTGNTEAFF; CDR3nt: TGTGCCAGCAGCTTAGCGGGCACAGGGAACACTGAAGCTTTCTTT
v_gene: TRBV11-3; j_gene: TRBJ1-3; abundance: NA; len: 15; d_gene: NA; CDR3aa: CASSPIPLSGNTIYF; CDR3nt: TGTGCCAGCAGCCCTATCCCTCTGTCCGGAAACACCATATATTTT
v_gene: TRBV10-3; j_gene: TRBJ1-1; abundance: NA; len: 15; d_gene: NA; CDR3aa: CAISESGGGNTEAFF; CDR3nt: TGTGCCATCAGTGAGTCCGGGGGAGGGAACACTGAAGCTTTCTTT
v_gene: TRBV11-3; j_gene: TRBJ2-7; abundance: NA; len: 16; d_gene: TRBD1; CDR3aa: CASSSSDRGSGNEQYF; CDR3nt: TGTGCCAGCAGCTCAAGCGACAGGGGATCGGGAAACGAGCAGTACTTC
v_gene: TRBV2; j_gene: TRBJ1-5; abundance: NA; len: 15; d_gene: TRBD1; CDR3aa: CASTPTGGSNQPQHF; CDR3nt: TGTGCCAGCACCCCGACAGGGGGCAGCAATCAGCCCCAGCATTTT
v_gene: TRBV19; j_gene: TRBJ1-5; abundance: NA; len: 15; d_gene: TRBD1; CDR3aa: CASNQGALARQPQHF; CDR3nt: TGTGCCAGTAACCAGGGGGCTTTGGCTCGGCAGCCCCAGCATTTT
v_gene: TRBV5-1; j_gene: TRBJ2-3; abundance: NA; len: 15; d_gene: TRBD1; CDR3aa: CASSWDRGSTDTQYF; CDR3nt: TGCGCCAGCAGCTGGGACAGGGGGAGCACAGATACGCAGTATTTT
v_gene: TRBV5-5; j_gene: TRBJ1-1; abundance: few; len: 15; d_gene: NA; CDR3aa: CASSLVRTANTEAFF; CDR3nt: TGTGCCAGCAGCTTGGTTAGGACAGCGAACACTGAAGCTTTCTTT
v_gene: TRBV19; j_gene: TRBJ2-3; abundance: NA; len: 12; d_gene: NA; CDR3aa: CASSSSVYTQYF; CDR3nt: TGTGCCAGTAGTTCATCAGTTTATACGCAGTATTTT
v_gene: TRBV7-9; j_gene: TRBJ2-6; abundance: few; len: 16; d_gene: NA; CDR3aa: CASSAQGFTGANVLTF; CDR3nt: TGTGCCAGCAGCGCCCAGGGGTTTACTGGGGCCAACGTCCTGACTTTC
v_gene: TRBV19; j_gene: TRBJ2-7; abundance: NA; len: 13; d_gene: NA; CDR3aa: CASSMGVTYEQYF; CDR3nt: TGTGCCAGTAGTATGGGAGTGACCTACGAGCAGTACTTC
v_gene: TRBV5-1; j_gene: TRBJ2-7; abundance: NA; len: 14; d_gene: NA; CDR3aa: CASSFSGDPYEQYF; CDR3nt: TGCGCCAGCAGCTTTTCAGGGGACCCCTACGAGCAGTACTTC
v_gene: TRBV11-3; j_gene: TRBJ2-7; abundance: NA; len: 15; d_gene: TRBD1; CDR3aa: CASSLEGQGRYEQYF; CDR3nt: TGTGCCAGCAGCTTAGAAGGACAGGGGCGCTACGAGCAGTACTTC
v_gene: TRBV5-1; j_gene: TRBJ2-5; abundance: NA; len: 16; d_gene: NA; CDR3aa: CASSLVATTQGGTQYF; CDR3nt: TGCGCCAGCAGCTTGGTGGCCACAACCCAAGGAGGGACCCAGTACTTC
v_gene: TRBV25-1; j_gene: TRBJ2-1; abundance: NA; len: 11; d_gene: NA; CDR3aa: CAGGAYNEQFF; CDR3nt: TGTGCCGGTGGGGCGTATAATGAGCAGTTCTTC
v_gene: TRBV19; j_gene: TRBJ1-2; abundance: NA; len: 14; d_gene: NA; CDR3aa: CASSAPRGTRGYTF; CDR3nt: TGTGCCAGTAGTGCCCCCCGTGGGACAAGGGGCTACACCTTC
v_gene: TRBV4-3; j_gene: TRBJ2-3; abundance: NA; len: 15; d_gene: TRBD1; CDR3aa: CASSLRQGIEDTQYF; CDR3nt: TGCGCCAGCAGCCTCCGACAGGGTATTGAGGATACGCAGTATTTT
v_gene: TRBV28; j_gene: TRBJ2-7; abundance: NA; len: 15; d_gene: TRBD2; CDR3aa: CASSRTSGDLYEQYF; CDR3nt: TGTGCCAGCAGTCGGACTAGCGGGGACCTATACGAGCAGTACTTC
v_gene: TRBV10-3; j_gene: TRBJ1-1; abundance: NA; len: 16; d_gene: NA; CDR3aa: CAITPQILGAMAEAFF; CDR3nt: TGTGCCATCACCCCGCAGATTTTGGGGGCAATGGCTGAAGCTTTCTTT
v_gene: TRBV7-3; j_gene: TRBJ1-1; abundance: NA; len: 13; d_gene: NA; CDR3aa: CASSRQMDTEAFF; CDR3nt: TGTGCCAGCAGCCGACAGATGGACACTGAAGCTTTCTTT
v_gene: TRBV14; j_gene: TRBJ1-1; abundance: NA; len: 14; d_gene: NA; CDR3aa: CASSLRGRNTEAFF; CDR3nt: TGTGCCAGCAGCCTAAGGGGGAGGAACACTGAAGCTTTCTTT
v_gene: TRBV19; j_gene: TRBJ2-7; abundance: NA; len: 14; d_gene: NA; CDR3aa: CASSSHQSAYEQYF; CDR3nt: TGTGCCAGTAGTTCTCATCAGTCCGCTTACGAGCAGTACTTC
v_gene: TRBV7-2; j_gene: TRBJ2-3; abundance: NA; len: 16; d_gene: TRBD2; CDR3aa: CASSRTSGGFRDTQYF; CDR3nt: TGTGCCAGCAGTCGGACTAGCGGGGGGTTTAGAGATACGCAGTATTTT
v_gene: TRBV6-1; j_gene: TRBJ1-2; abundance: NA; len: 14; d_gene: NA; CDR3aa: CVVPLGDWGYGYTF; CDR3nt: TGTGTTGTACCACTAGGGGACTGGGGATATGGCTACACCTTC
v_gene: TRBV5-1; j_gene: TRBJ2-1; abundance: NA; len: 14; d_gene: TRBD2; CDR3aa: CASSPSGLNNEQFF; CDR3nt: TGCGCCAGCAGCCCTAGCGGGCTCAACAATGAGCAGTTCTTC
v_gene: TRBV7-6; j_gene: TRBJ2-2; abundance: NA; len: 15; d_gene: NA; CDR3aa: CASSLQGWSTGELFF; CDR3nt: TGTGCCAGCAGCCTACAGGGTTGGAGCACCGGGGAGCTGTTTTTT
v_gene: TRBV10-2; j_gene: TRBJ1-6; abundance: NA; len: 13; d_gene: NA; CDR3aa: CASSETAYSPLHF; CDR3nt: TGCGCCAGCAGTGAGACAGCCTACTCACCCCTCCACTTT